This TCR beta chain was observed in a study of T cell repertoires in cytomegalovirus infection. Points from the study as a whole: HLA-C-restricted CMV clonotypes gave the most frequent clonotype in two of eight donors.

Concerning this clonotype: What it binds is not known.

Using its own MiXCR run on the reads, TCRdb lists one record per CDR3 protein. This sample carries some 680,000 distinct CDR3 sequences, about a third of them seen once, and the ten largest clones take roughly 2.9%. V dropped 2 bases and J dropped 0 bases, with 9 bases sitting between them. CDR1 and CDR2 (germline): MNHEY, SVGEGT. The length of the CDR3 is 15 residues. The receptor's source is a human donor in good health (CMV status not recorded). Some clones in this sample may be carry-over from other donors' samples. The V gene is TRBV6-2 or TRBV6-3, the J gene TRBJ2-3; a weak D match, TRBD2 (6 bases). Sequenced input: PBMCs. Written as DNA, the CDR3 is TGTGCCAGCAGTTACACGGGAGATAGCACAGATACGCAGTATTTT. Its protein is CASSYTGDSTDTQYF.